A single sample is the source of the 31 T cell receptor beta chains below, sequenced in a study of CD8+ T cells in alopecia areata. The authors extracted RNA and reverse transcribed it into cDNA as the sequencing template. Clones were sequenced by immunoSEQ multiplex PCR, and TCRdb holds only the in-frame ones, with some missing. Of 100,000 to 150,000 clones in the sample, 45% to 60% are singletons; the top ten hold 4.5%. Sequenced material: CD4+ T cells sorted from blood, taken at week 0. The receptor source for this set is a human donor with alopecia areata.

This sequence joins TRBV5-1 and TRBJ2-1; 7 nucleotides align to TRBD2. The CDR3 is 17 amino acids. V dropped 0 bases and J dropped 5; count of bases not matched to a gene: 11. Germline CDR1 SGHRS, CDR2 YFSETQ. The CDR3 here is CASSLVSSGVWDNEQFF. The CDR3 DNA reads TGCGCCAGCAGCTTGGTGTCTAGCGGTGTTTGGGACAATGAGCAGTTCTTC.

This chain links TRBV5-1 with TRBJ2-5, with TRBD2 matching over 8 bases. The CDR3 runs to 14 residues. V dropped 2 bases and J dropped 5; count of bases not matched to a gene: 5. The germline V gene encodes CDR1 SGHRS and CDR2 YFSETQ. CDR3 sequence: CASSLSTSVETQYF. In DNA form, the CDR3 reads TGCGCCAGCAGCTTATCGACTAGCGTGGAGACCCAGTACTTC.

CDR3 sequence: CASSLEPFSTDTQYF. For the CDR3, the DNA is TGTGCCAGCAGCTTAGAGCCCTTTAGCACAGATACGCAGTATTTT. This chain connects TRBV11-2 to TRBJ2-3; D gene uncertain. With 0 bases removed from V and 0 bases from J, the gap between germline ends came to 7 bases. This CDR3 comprises 15 residues. From germline, CDR1 is SGHAT and CDR2 FQNNGV.

Written as DNA, the CDR3 is TGTGCCAGCAGTTCCCCACTCTGGACAGGGAGCTACGAGCAGTACTTC. Amino acids: CASSSPLWTGSYEQYF. V gene TRBV6-5 combines with J gene TRBJ2-7; 8 bases line up with TRBD1. Germline V lookup: CDR1 MNHEY, CDR2 SVGAGI. The CDR3 consists of 16 residues. Trimming cost V 4 bases and J 3 bases; bases outside gene matches: 11.

This clone appeared a single time. The gene calls are TRBV29-1 and TRBJ2-1; 8 positions match TRBD1. Germline CDR1 SQVTM, CDR2 ANQGSEA. CDR3 length: 12 amino acids. The ends lost 7 bases at V and 5 bases at J; junction bases unmatched: 4. The CDR3 DNA reads as TGCAGCGGAGACAGGGGAGACAATGAGCAGTTCTTC. Translating it yields CSGDRGDNEQFF.

This clone was observed a handful of times. The chain employs TRBV7-8 and TRBJ2-4, with D hard to call. In germline, CDR1 is SGHVS, CDR2 FQNEAQ. V was shortened by 3 bases and J by 1 base, with 16 bases between the two germline ends. The CDR3 totals 17 residues. The CDR3 sequence: CASSFVPQTGAKNIQYF. Here the CDR3 DNA reads TGTGCCAGCAGCTTCGTACCCCAAACCGGGGCCAAAAACATTCAGTACTTC. The whole variable domain, remainder taken from reference TRBV7-8 and TRBJ2-4, is GAGVSQSPRYKVAKRGQDVALRCDPISGHVSLFWYQQALGQGPEFLTYFQNEAQLDKSGLPSDRFFAERPEGSVSTLKIQRTQQEDSAVYLCASSFVPQTGAKNIQYFGAGTRLSVL.

V usage is TRBV7-9 and J usage is TRBJ1-5; D gene ambiguous. Per the germline V gene, CDR1 is SEHNR and CDR2 is FQNEAQ (reference sequence). The length of the CDR3 is 14 residues. Deletions cut 4 bases from V and 1 base from J, with 8 bases between. CDR3 sequence reads: CASSSGGSNQPQHF. For the CDR3, the DNA is TGTGCCAGCAGCTCCGGAGGGAGCAATCAGCCCCAGCATTTT. Together with reference TRBV7-9 and TRBJ1-5, the CDR3 gives the full variable domain: DTGVSQNPRHKITKRGQNVTFRCDPISEHNRLYWYRQTLGQGPEFLTYFQNEAQLEKSRLLSDRFSAERPKGSFSTLEIQRTEQGDSAMYLCASSSGGSNQPQHFGDGTRLSIL.

J is TRBJ1-2 and V is TRBV15; 8 bases align to TRBD1. From germline, CDR1 is LNHNV and CDR2 YYDKDF (reference sequence). This CDR3 is built from 13 residues. V lost 3 bases and J lost 7; bases outside the gene matches: 4. This CDR3 is CATSSNGQGGYTF. Here the CDR3 DNA reads TGTGCCACCAGCAGTAACGGACAGGGTGGCTACACCTTC.

This clone was detected a few times. The rearrangement links TRBV7-9 to TRBJ1-5; D ambiguous. In germline, CDR1 is SEHNR, CDR2 FQNEAQ (reference sequence). V was pared by 0 bases and J by 5 bases, with 14 bases between. The CDR3 extends over 16 amino acids. CDR3 sequence (DNA): TGTGCCAGCAGCTTAGCGATGTCAGGACCTTATCAGCCCCAGCATTTT. It yields the protein CASSLAMSGPYQPQHF.

This chain joins TRBV19 and TRBJ2-4; perhaps TRBD1 as D (6 bases). V was cut by 6 bases and J by 0 bases, with 12 bases left in between. This CDR3 region has 15 residues. Looked up from germline, CDR1 is LNHDA and CDR2 is SQIVND (reference sequence). The CDR3 here is CASRDRNLAKNIQYF. Here the CDR3 DNA reads TGTGCCAGTAGAGACAGGAATTTAGCCAAAAACATTCAGTACTTC.

This clone was seen more than once but under ten times. The gene calls are TRBV7-2 and TRBJ2-7; 9 positions agree with TRBD2. This CDR3 has 15 amino acids. CDR1 SGHTA and CDR2 FQGNSA come from the germline V gene. V shed 5 bases and J 4 bases; nucleotides not matched to a gene: 9. In nucleotides, the CDR3 is TGTGCCAGCAGCACAGGTGAGCGGGAGGCGTACGAGCAGTACTTC. It is translated as CASSTGEREAYEQYF.

The chain couples TRBV4-1 to TRBJ2-1, with TRBD2 matching over 11 bases. CDR3 length: 16 amino acids. V trimming: 0 bases; J trimming: 8 bases; junction bases outside the gene matches: 6. Germline values: CDR1 MGHRA, CDR2 YSYEKL. The CDR3 DNA sequence: TGCGCCAGCAGCCAAGATATTAGCGGGAGGGCCTATGAGCAGTTCTTC. This encodes CASSQDISGRAYEQFF.

This clone was seen more than once but under ten times. This chain joins TRBV2 and TRBJ1-2; 8 bases line up with TRBD1. In germline, CDR1 is SNHLY, CDR2 FYNNEI. The V segment lost 6 bases and the J segment 5 bases; nucleotides outside the gene matches: 8. The CDR3 contains 14 residues. The CDR3 here is CASSATGTGYGYTF. CDR3 DNA: TGTGCCAGCAGCGCAACCGGGACAGGATATGGCTACACCTTC.

This clone turned up a few times. The genes are TRBV5-1 and TRBJ2-5; D might be TRBD2 (8 bases). The germline CDR1 and CDR2 sequences are SGHRS and YFSETQ. The CDR3 is 16 residues long. With 4 bases removed from V and 4 bases from J, the gap between germline ends came to 20 bases. CDR3 DNA sequence: TGCGCCAGCAGCCGAAGGACAGGACGGGGGGGAGAGACCCAGTACTTC. It specifies CASSRRTGRGGETQYF.

The V call is TRBV4-2, the J call TRBJ2-2; 9 bases align to TRBD2. Germline loops: CDR1 LGHNA, CDR2 YNFKEQ. This CDR3 is built from 15 residues. The trim removed 4 bases at V and 2 bases at J, leaving 2 bases unmatched. Here the CDR3 DNA reads TGTGCCAGCAGCCTGACTAGCGGAAACACCGGGGAGCTGTTTTTT. Encoded protein: CASSLTSGNTGELFF.

This clone has a handful of counts. In DNA form, the CDR3 reads TGTGCCAGCAGCGTAGGACTAGCGGACTCCTACGAGCAGTACTTC. Translated: CASSVGLADSYEQYF. The genes are TRBV9 and TRBJ2-7, with 9 bases fitting TRBD2. CDR1 is SGDLS and CDR2 is YYNGEE in the germline V gene. CDR3 length: 15 amino acids. V was clipped by 0 bases and J by 0 bases; unmatched bases: 1.

The V gene is TRBV5-4, the J gene TRBJ2-1; TRBD2 aligns across 8 bases. In germline, CDR1 is SGHNT, CDR2 YYREEE (reference sequence). The CDR3 contains 15 residues. The V and J ends lost 0 bases and 5 bases, in that order; junction bases with no gene match: 4. This chain's CDR3 is CASSLEAGDDNEQFF. CDR3 nucleotides: TGTGCCAGCAGCTTGGAAGCGGGGGACGACAATGAGCAGTTCTTC.

This clone was seen a few times. The V gene is TRBV7-2, the J gene TRBJ1-1; a possible D gene is TRBD1 (5 bases). The germline gives CDR1 SGHTA, CDR2 FQGNSA. The CDR3 extends over 14 amino acids. V lost 1 base to trimming and J lost 1 base, with 7 bases between them. CDR3 in DNA: TGTGCCAGCAGCTTAGTCAGGGAGAACACTGAAGCTTTCTTT. Its protein product is CASSLVRENTEAFF.

The chain links TRBV25-1 to TRBJ1-1, with 8 bases aligning to TRBD1. In germline, CDR1 is MGHDK, CDR2 SYGVNS. The CDR3 is made up of 14 amino acids. Trimming took 5 bases from V and 3 from J; bases not matched to a gene: 5. CDR3 sequence (DNA): TGTGCCAGCAGTTCTACAGGGGGGGACACTGAAGCTTTCTTT. It encodes CASSSTGGDTEAFF. Drawing the rest from reference TRBV25-1 and TRBJ1-1, the complete variable domain is EADIYQTPRYLVIGTGKKITLECSQTMGHDKMYWYQQDPGMELHLIHYSYGVNSTEKGDLSSESTVSRIRTEHFPLTLESARPSHTSQYLCASSSTGGDTEAFFGQGTRLTVV.

This clone was counted a few times. Other DNA sequences from this sample encode an identical CDR3 as well. V usage is TRBV19 and J usage is TRBJ2-5; perhaps TRBD2 as D (5 bases). Trimming stripped 0 bases from V and 7 bases from J, with 12 bases between. This CDR3 is 14 amino acids long. Germline V gene sequence: CDR1 LNHDA, CDR2 SQIVND (reference sequence). The CDR3 is CASSIDLVGRTQYF. As DNA, the CDR3 is TGTGCCAGTAGTATAGACCTCGTGGGGAGGACCCAGTACTTC.

The chain carries TRBV7-8 and TRBJ1-4, with 7 bases matching TRBD1. V shed 4 bases and J 8 bases; nucleotides not matched to a gene: 10. This CDR3 is built from 15 residues. CDR1 SGHVS and CDR2 FQNEAQ come from the germline V gene. CDR3 sequence reads: CASSSKQGRGEKLFF. In DNA, the CDR3 is TGTGCCAGCAGCTCCAAACAGGGGAGGGGGGAAAAACTGTTTTTT. Full variable domain (remainder filled in from reference TRBV7-8 and TRBJ1-4): GAGVSQSPRYKVAKRGQDVALRCDPISGHVSLFWYQQALGQGPEFLTYFQNEAQLDKSGLPSDRFFAERPEGSVSTLKIQRTQQEDSAVYLCASSSKQGRGEKLFFGSGTQLSVL.

This clone was counted between two and nine times. The chain employs TRBV7-2 and TRBJ2-7; TRBD2 matches 13 bases. The V gene end was trimmed by 2 bases and the J gene end by 2 bases; junction bases not matched to a gene: 0. The CDR3 runs to 15 residues. Germline assignment: CDR1 SGHTA and CDR2 FQGNSA. The CDR3 sequence is CASSLTSGGAYEQYF. Written as DNA, the CDR3 is TGTGCCAGCAGCTTAACTAGCGGGGGGGCCTACGAGCAGTACTTC.

The J gene is TRBJ1-4, the V gene TRBV2; D is perhaps TRBD1 (6 bases). There are 14 residues in the CDR3. With 4 bases removed from V and 8 bases from J, the gap between germline ends came to 14 bases. Per the germline V gene, CDR1 is SNHLY and CDR2 is FYNNEI. The CDR3 region has the DNA TGTGCCAGCAGTGGAGGCAGGGGCGAGGAAAAACTGTTTTTT. Its translation: CASSGGRGEEKLFF.

In this sample, this clone turned up a few times. The sample holds other DNA sequences that translate to the same CDR3. The chain's CDR3 is CASSSGPDEQFF. CDR3 nucleotide sequence: TGTGCCAGCAGTTCAGGTCCGGATGAGCAGTTCTTC. The chain recombines TRBV6-5 with TRBJ2-1; D is undetermined. Germline V gene lookup returns CDR1 MNHEY and CDR2 SVGAGI. The CDR3 consists of 12 residues. Trimming pared 4 bases from V and 8 bases from J, leaving 9 bases between.

This clone was counted between two and nine times. The chain combines TRBV12-5 with TRBJ2-5, with 7 nucleotides matching TRBD2. Germline values: CDR1 LGHNT, CDR2 FRNRAP. Unmatched junction bases numbered 11, after V lost 2 bases and J lost 5 bases. This CDR3 has 16 amino acids. The CDR3 protein is CASGLSAGTRVETQYF. The CDR3 nucleotides read TGTGCTAGTGGTTTGTCAGCGGGGACGAGAGTTGAGACCCAGTACTTC. Based on the CDR3 plus reference TRBV12-5 and TRBJ2-5, the full variable domain is DARVTQTPRHKVTEMGQEVTMRCQPILGHNTVFWYRQTMMQGLELLAYFRNRAPLDDSGMPKDRFSAEMPDATLATLKIQPSEPRDSAVYFCASGLSAGTRVETQYFGPGTRLLVL.

The chain employs TRBV25-1 and TRBJ2-6; no reliable D call. From germline, CDR1 is MGHDK and CDR2 SYGVNS. Trimming cost V 8 bases and J 0 bases, with 17 bases left between them. This CDR3 contains 17 residues. CDR3 in amino acids: CASAKGLGSSGANVLTF. DNA of the CDR3: TGTGCCAGCGCCAAGGGTCTCGGATCCTCTGGGGCCAACGTCCTGACTTTC. Complete variable domain (other parts from reference TRBV25-1 and TRBJ2-6): EADIYQTPRYLVIGTGKKITLECSQTMGHDKMYWYQQDPGMELHLIHYSYGVNSTEKGDLSSESTVSRIRTEHFPLTLESARPSHTSQYLCASAKGLGSSGANVLTFGAGSRLTVL.

The genes are TRBV18 and TRBJ2-1; D is uncertain. The V gene lost 0 bases and the J gene lost 8 bases, with 8 bases spanning the gap. CDR3 length: 13 amino acids. The germline CDR1 and CDR2 sequences are KGHSH and LQKENI. DNA for the CDR3: TGTGCCAGCTCACCACCAGGGTCGGATGAGCAGTTCTTC. Translation: CASSPPGSDEQFF.

The chain recombines TRBV9 with TRBJ2-3; D is uncertain. The length of the CDR3 is 13 residues. Per germline, CDR1 SGDLS and CDR2 YYNGEE. V was cut by 0 bases and J by 0 bases, with 2 bases left in between. CDR3 residues: CASSVVSTDTQYF. The DNA for the CDR3 is TGTGCCAGCAGCGTAGTGAGCACAGATACGCAGTATTTT.

V and J are TRBV5-6 and TRBJ2-3, with TRBD1 matching over 8 bases. This CDR3 is built from 17 residues. The V and J ends lost 0 bases and 0 bases, in that order; junction bases with no gene match: 6. CDR1 SGHDT and CDR2 YYEEEE come from the germline V gene. CDR3 sequence reads: CASSLEYRGISTDTQYF. In nucleotides, the CDR3 is TGTGCCAGCAGCTTGGAGTACAGGGGGATTAGCACAGATACGCAGTATTTT.

The chain uses TRBV5-1 and TRBJ2-5; D is possibly TRBD1 (6 bases). With 4 bases removed from V and 5 bases from J, the gap between germline ends came to 15 bases. Germline V lookup: CDR1 SGHRS, CDR2 YFSETQ. The CDR3 has 14 residues. CDR3 in amino acids: CASSPQGGAETQYF. CDR3 bases: TGCGCCAGCAGCCCCCAAGGGGGTGCGGAGACCCAGTACTTC.

The CDR3 DNA sequence: TGTGCCAGCAGCTTAGAGTTTCGGGAGATGAGAAACACCATATATTTT. It translates to CASSLEFREMRNTIYF. This chain connects TRBV7-2 to TRBJ1-3; no clear D gene. V lost 1 base, J lost 5 bases, and 15 bases lay in between. This CDR3 comprises 16 residues. CDR1 SGHTA and CDR2 FQGNSA come from the germline V gene. Full variable domain (missing parts from reference TRBV7-2 and TRBJ1-3): GAGVSQSPSNKVTEKGKDVELRCDPISGHTALYWYRQSLGQGLEFLIYFQGNSAPDKSGLPSDRFSAERTGGSVSTLTIQRTQQEDSAVYLCASSLEFREMRNTIYFGEGSWLTVV.